These 9 T cell receptor beta chains were sequenced from one sample in a study of shared clonotypes between healthy human individuals. The naive CD8 population came from CD45RO-negative cells selected for CCR7, without terminally differentiated effector memory CD45RA+ cells. The method was immunoSEQ multiplex PCR; TCRdb's version includes in-frame clones alone and lacks a portion of them. This table holds about 2.2 million clones, 90% to 95% found once. Source material: naive CD8+ T cells from PBMCs. Source of these receptors: a man aged 18 to 35 in good health. Some clones in this sample may be carry-over from other donors' samples.

V is TRBV19 and J is TRBJ2-2; TRBD2 agrees at 9 bases. CDR3 length: 18 residues. V lost 5 bases, J lost 5 bases, and 15 bases stayed unmatched. The germline V gene has CDR1 LNHDA and CDR2 SQIVND (reference sequence). CDR3 sequence: CASSLDGYSGSGTGELFF. The CDR3 nucleotides read TGTGCCAGTAGTCTCGACGGTTATAGCGGGAGTGGTACCGGGGAGCTGTTTTTT.

V and J are TRBV28 and TRBJ2-7; either TRBD1 or TRBD2 may supply D (5 bases each). Germline V lookup: CDR1 MDHEN, CDR2 SYDVKM. This CDR3 comprises 12 residues. The V end lost 6 bases, the J end lost 4 bases, and 10 bases lay between the germline ends. The CDR3 nucleotides are TGTGCCAGCAGAGAGGGGACGTACGAGCAGTACTTC. Translating it yields CASREGTYEQYF.

The CDR3 protein is CASSLPRQGSAKPEKLFF. The CDR3 bases are TGTGCCAGCAGCTTACCCAGACAGGGGTCCGCCAAACCTGAAAAACTGTTTTTT. The rearrangement uses TRBV7-9 and TRBJ1-4; the match to TRBD1 covers 8 bases. The trim removed 2 bases at V and 7 bases at J, leaving 15 bases unmatched. The CDR3 has 18 amino acids. The germline V gene encodes CDR1 SEHNR and CDR2 FQNEAQ (reference sequence).

The chain employs TRBV19 and TRBJ1-2; 7 positions match TRBD1. Trimming removed 8 bases from V and 4 bases from J; junction bases left unmatched: 7. Germline V CDR1 and CDR2: LNHDA, SQIVND (reference sequence). CDR3 length equals 13 residues. The CDR3 DNA reads TGTGCCAGTCGACCGGGGACAGTCTATGGCTACACCTTC. Translation: CASRPGTVYGYTF. The full variable domain, in which reference TRBV19 and TRBJ1-2 provide the parts outside the CDR3, is DGGITQSPKYLFRKEGQNVTLSCEQNLNHDAMYWYRQDPGQGLRLIYYSQIVNDFQKGDIAEGYSVSREKKESFPLTVTSAQKNPTAFYLCASRPGTVYGYTFGSGTRLTVV.

The chain is built from TRBV30 and TRBJ2-4; D is unresolved. The CDR3 contains 15 residues. The V gene's germline CDR1 is GTSNPN and CDR2 SVGIG (reference sequence). V lost 4 bases to trimming and J lost 0 bases, with 13 bases between them. CDR3 protein: CAWKGQVVAKNIQYF. CDR3 coding DNA: TGTGCCTGGAAGGGTCAGGTAGTAGCCAAAAACATTCAGTACTTC.

This chain connects TRBV29-1 to TRBJ2-7; the D gene could be TRBD1 or TRBD2 (5 bases each). Trimming took 1 base from V and 4 from J, leaving 17 bases between them. Germline V gene sequence: CDR1 SQVTM, CDR2 ANQGSEA. The CDR3 spans 15 residues. CDR3 nucleotide sequence: TGCAGCGTTGAAGTTCCGGGACGGACACCTTACGAGCAGTACTTC. Translating gives CSVEVPGRTPYEQYF.

The V call is TRBV27, the J call TRBJ2-3, with D perhaps TRBD1 or TRBD2 (5 bases each). The V gene lost 7 bases and the J gene lost 2 bases, with 19 bases spanning the gap. Germline V gene lookup returns CDR1 MNHEY and CDR2 SMNVEV (reference sequence). The length of the CDR3 is 16 residues. CDR3 nucleotides: TGTGCCAGCACCAAATCGGGACCATTGTACACAGATACGCAGTATTTT. This encodes CASTKSGPLYTDTQYF.

V gene TRBV6-1 combines with J gene TRBJ2-7; D might be TRBD1 (5 bases). The CDR3 loop spans 15 amino acids. In germline, CDR1 is MNHNS, CDR2 SASEGT. V lost 2 bases and J 2 bases, leaving 13 bases between the germline ends. This CDR3 reads CASSEWRQFTYEQYF. The CDR3 DNA is TGTGCCAGCAGTGAATGGAGACAGTTCACCTACGAGCAGTACTTC.

The genes are TRBV27 and TRBJ1-5; 7 positions match TRBD1. The germline V gene encodes CDR1 MNHEY and CDR2 SMNVEV (reference sequence). After removal of 3 bases from V and 1 base from J, the junction contained 12 bases not matched to a gene. The CDR3 covers 18 residues. The CDR3, as DNA: TGTGCCAGCAGTTTCGCCGGGACAATGACAGGGAGCAATCAGCCCCAGCATTTT. Translation: CASSFAGTMTGSNQPQHF.